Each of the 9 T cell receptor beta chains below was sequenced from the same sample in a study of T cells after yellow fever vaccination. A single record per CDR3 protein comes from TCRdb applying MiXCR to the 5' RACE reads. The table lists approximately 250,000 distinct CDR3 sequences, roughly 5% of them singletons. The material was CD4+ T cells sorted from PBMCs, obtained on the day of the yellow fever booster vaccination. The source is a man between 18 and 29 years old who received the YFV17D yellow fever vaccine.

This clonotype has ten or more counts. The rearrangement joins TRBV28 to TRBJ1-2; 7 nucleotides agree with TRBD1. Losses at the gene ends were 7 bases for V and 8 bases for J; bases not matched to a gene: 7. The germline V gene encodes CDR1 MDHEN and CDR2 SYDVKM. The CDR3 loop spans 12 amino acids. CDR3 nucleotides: TGTGCCAGCACTCAGGGGGGCGTAGGCTACACCTTC. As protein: CASTQGGVGYTF.

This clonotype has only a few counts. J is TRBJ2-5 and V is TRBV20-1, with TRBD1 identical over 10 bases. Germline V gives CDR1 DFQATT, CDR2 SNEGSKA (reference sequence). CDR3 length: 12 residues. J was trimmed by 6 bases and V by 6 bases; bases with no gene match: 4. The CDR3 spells CSAPGQGQTQYF. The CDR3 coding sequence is TGCAGTGCCCCGGGACAGGGGCAGACCCAGTACTTC.

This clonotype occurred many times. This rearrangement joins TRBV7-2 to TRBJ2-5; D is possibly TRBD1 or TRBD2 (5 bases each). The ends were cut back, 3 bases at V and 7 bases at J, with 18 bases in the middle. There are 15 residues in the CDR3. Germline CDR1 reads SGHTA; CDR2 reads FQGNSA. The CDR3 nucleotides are TGTGCCAGCAGCTTTATTTGGGGGAATGACGGGACCCAGTACTTC. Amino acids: CASSFIWGNDGTQYF.

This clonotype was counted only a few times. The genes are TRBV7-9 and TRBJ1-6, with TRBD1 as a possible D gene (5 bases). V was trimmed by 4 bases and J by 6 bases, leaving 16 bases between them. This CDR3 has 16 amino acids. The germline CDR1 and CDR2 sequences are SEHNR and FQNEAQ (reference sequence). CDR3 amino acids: CASSSPGHFGNSPLHF. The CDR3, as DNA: TGTGCCAGCAGCTCACCCGGACATTTCGGTAATTCACCCCTCCACTTT.

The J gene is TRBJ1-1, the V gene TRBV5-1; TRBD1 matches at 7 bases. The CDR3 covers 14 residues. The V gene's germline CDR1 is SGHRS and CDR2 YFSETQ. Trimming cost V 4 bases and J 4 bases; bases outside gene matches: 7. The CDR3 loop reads CASSLTGLATEAFF. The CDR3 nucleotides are TGCGCCAGCAGCCTGACAGGGTTGGCCACTGAAGCTTTCTTT. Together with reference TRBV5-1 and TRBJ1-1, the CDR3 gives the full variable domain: KAGVTQTPRYLIKTRGQQVTLSCSPISGHRSVSWYQQTPGQGLQFLFEYFSETQRNKGNFPGRFSGRQFSNSRSEMNVSTLELGDSALYLCASSLTGLATEAFFGQGTRLTVV.

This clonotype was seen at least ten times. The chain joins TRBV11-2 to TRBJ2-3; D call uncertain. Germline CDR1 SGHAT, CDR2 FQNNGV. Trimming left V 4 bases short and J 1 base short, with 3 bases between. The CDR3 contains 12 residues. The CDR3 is CASSSRTDTQYF. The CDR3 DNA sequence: TGTGCCAGCAGCTCCCGCACAGATACGCAGTATTTT.

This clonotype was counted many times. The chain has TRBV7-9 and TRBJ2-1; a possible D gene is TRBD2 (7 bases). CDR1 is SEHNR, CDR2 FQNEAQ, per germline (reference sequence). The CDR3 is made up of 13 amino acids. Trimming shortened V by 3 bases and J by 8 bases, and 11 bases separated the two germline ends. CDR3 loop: CASSFRRGHEQFF. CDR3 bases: TGTGCCAGCAGCTTTCGGCGGGGGCATGAGCAGTTCTTC.

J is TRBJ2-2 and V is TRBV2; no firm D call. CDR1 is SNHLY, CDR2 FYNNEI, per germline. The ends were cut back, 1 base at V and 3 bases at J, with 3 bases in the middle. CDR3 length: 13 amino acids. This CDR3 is CASSEEYTGELFF. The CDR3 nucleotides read TGTGCCAGCAGTGAAGAGTACACCGGGGAGCTGTTTTTT.

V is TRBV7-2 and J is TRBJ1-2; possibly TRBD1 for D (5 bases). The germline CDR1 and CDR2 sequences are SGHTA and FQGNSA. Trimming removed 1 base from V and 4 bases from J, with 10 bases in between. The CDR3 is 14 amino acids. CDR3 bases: TGTGCCAGCAGCTTAGAAGCAGGGACCTATGGCTACACCTTC. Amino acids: CASSLEAGTYGYTF. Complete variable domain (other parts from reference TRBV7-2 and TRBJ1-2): GAGVSQSPSNKVTEKGKDVELRCDPISGHTALYWYRQSLGQGLEFLIYFQGNSAPDKSGLPSDRFSAERTGGSVSTLTIQRTQQEDSAVYLCASSLEAGTYGYTFGSGTRLTVV.